A single sample is the source of the 31 T cell receptor beta chains below, sequenced in a study of neurological immune-mediated disorders. TCRdb called the 5' RACE reads again in MiXCR, with one record for every CDR3 protein. This sample has roughly 60,000 distinct CDR3 sequences, with roughly 10% found just once. Sequencing used PBMCs. The receptors here all came from a man aged 55-75 years in good health.

A word on this clonotype: Possible read error: a much larger clone is one base away. This sequence joins TRBV18 and TRBJ2-5; possibly TRBD1 or TRBD2 for D (6 bases each). The germline V gene has CDR1 KGHSH and CDR2 LQKENI. Deletions cut 5 bases from V and 7 bases from J, with 20 bases between. This CDR3 region has 15 residues. CDR3 loop: CASSIETGWRGTQYF. The CDR3 region has the DNA TGTGCCAGCTCAATCGAGACAGGTTGGAGGGGGACCCAGTACTTC.

In this sample, this clonotype turned up many times. Here the CDR3 reads CASSLAGGGTPLNTEAFF. The CDR3 DNA reads as TGCGCCAGCAGCTTGGCCGGGGGGGGGACACCCTTGAACACTGAAGCTTTCTTT. The chain carries TRBV5-1 and TRBJ1-1; weak D call: TRBD1 (6 bases). Germline values: CDR1 SGHRS, CDR2 YFSETQ. V was pared by 0 bases and J by 0 bases, with 18 bases between. The CDR3 has 18 amino acids.

This clonotype showed up many times. V gene TRBV27 combines with J gene TRBJ1-4; perhaps TRBD1 as D (5 bases). Per germline, CDR1 MNHEY and CDR2 SMNVEV (reference sequence). Trimming shortened V by 6 bases and J by 10 bases, and 12 bases separated the two germline ends. The CDR3 length is 12 residues. CDR3 protein: CASRRDPGKLFF. CDR3 bases: TGTGCCAGCAGGAGGGACCCCGGAAAACTGTTTTTT.

This clonotype was counted at least ten times. The chain employs TRBV5-1 and TRBJ1-1; TRBD1 might be the D (6 bases). Germline assignment: CDR1 SGHRS and CDR2 YFSETQ. The V end lost 5 bases, the J end lost 0 bases, and 11 bases lay between the germline ends. The CDR3 runs to 14 residues. The chain's CDR3 is CASRDRTVNTEAFF. Here the CDR3 DNA reads TGCGCCAGCAGGGACCGGACAGTGAACACTGAAGCTTTCTTT.

Many counts were recorded for this clonotype. The rearrangement uses TRBV12-3 or TRBV12-4 and TRBJ1-2, with D uncertain. The CDR3 length is 14 residues. V lost 7 bases, J lost 7 bases, and 19 bases lay in between. The CDR3 nucleotides read TGTGCCAGCATGGTCCCTCCGGCGGTTGGTGGCTACACCTTC. It encodes CASMVPPAVGGYTF.

This clonotype was seen many times. DNA for the CDR3: TGTGCCATCAGTGAGCCAGGGCACAACACCATATATTTT. It encodes CAISEPGHNTIYF. The chain has TRBV10-3 and TRBJ1-3, with D maybe TRBD1 (5 bases). Germline CDR1 is ENHRY and CDR2 is SYGVKD. This CDR3 has 13 residues. Trimming removed 2 bases from V and 7 bases from J, with 9 bases in between.

In this sample, this clonotype turned up many times. As DNA, the CDR3 is TGCGCCAGCAGCTTGGGGCAGGATTTTTCGGAAGCTTTCTTT. Amino acids: CASSLGQDFSEAFF. The chain has TRBV5-1 and TRBJ1-1; no clear D. The ends were cut back, 0 bases at V and 8 bases at J, with 14 bases in the middle. Germline-derived CDR1 and CDR2 are SGHRS and YFSETQ. The CDR3 has 14 amino acids.

This clonotype was observed at least ten times. V gene TRBV3-1 combines with J gene TRBJ1-4; a possible D gene is TRBD1 (6 bases). Germline V CDR1 and CDR2: LGHDT, YNNKEL (reference sequence). This CDR3 has 14 amino acids. V was shortened by 0 bases and J by 11 bases, with 13 bases between the two germline ends. CDR3 DNA sequence: TGTGCCAGCAGCCAAGAAGGACAGAGGGGCAAACTGTTTTTT. Its translation: CASSQEGQRGKLFF.

This clonotype was observed at least ten times. This rearrangement joins TRBV5-1 to TRBJ2-2, with D possibly TRBD1 on 6 matching bases. CDR1 is SGHRS, CDR2 YFSETQ, per germline. V was cut by 0 bases and J by 3 bases, with 12 bases left in between. The CDR3 runs to 16 residues. The chain's CDR3 is CASSLAVTGDTGELFF. The CDR3 nucleotides are TGCGCCAGCAGCTTGGCAGTGACAGGAGACACCGGGGAGCTGTTTTTT.

This clonotype was observed many times. The chain combines TRBV14 with TRBJ1-1; D remains ambiguous. Germline V gives CDR1 SGHDN, CDR2 FVKESK. V was shortened by 4 bases and J by 4 bases, with 16 bases between the two germline ends. The CDR3 length is 15 residues. CDR3 loop: CASSRGLPSGTEAFF. The CDR3, as DNA: TGTGCCAGCAGCCGCGGACTGCCCAGCGGCACTGAAGCTTTCTTT.

At least ten counts were recorded for this clonotype. This chain connects TRBV12-3 or TRBV12-4 to TRBJ1-1; the D is unclear. The V end lost 6 bases, the J end lost 8 bases, and 16 bases lay between the germline ends. CDR3 length: 13 residues. The CDR3 region is CASSPGRTTEAFF. The CDR3 DNA is TGTGCCAGCAGCCCCGGACGGACCACGGAAGCTTTCTTT.

At least ten counts were recorded for this clonotype. The genes are TRBV7-9 and TRBJ1-4; no clear D gene. The CDR3 is made up of 14 amino acids. Between the trimmed V and J ends, which lost 6 bases and 3 bases, there was a span of 11 bases. Germline values: CDR1 SEHNR, CDR2 FQNEAQ (reference sequence). The CDR3 sequence: CASSQNTANEKLFF. In DNA form, the CDR3 reads TGTGCCAGCAGTCAAAATACGGCTAATGAAAAACTGTTTTTT. The full variable domain, in which reference TRBV7-9 and TRBJ1-4 provide the parts outside the CDR3, is DTGVSQNPRHKITKRGQNVTFRCDPISEHNRLYWYRQTLGQGPEFLTYFQNEAQLEKSRLLSDRFSAERPKGSFSTLEIQRTEQGDSAMYLCASSQNTANEKLFFGSGTQLSVL.

This clonotype was counted many times. The rearrangement joins TRBV18 to TRBJ2-7; perhaps TRBD1 as D (5 bases). Trimming shortened V by 2 bases and J by 3 bases, and 5 bases separated the two germline ends. The CDR3 consists of 12 residues. Germline CDR1 and CDR2: KGHSH and LQKENI. This CDR3 reads CASSPRGYEQYF. The CDR3 nucleotides are TGTGCCAGCTCACCAAGGGGCTACGAGCAGTACTTC. The full variable domain, with the rest looked up from reference TRBV18 and TRBJ2-7, is NAGVMQNPRHLVRRRGQEARLRCSPMKGHSHVYWYRQLPEEGLKFMVYLQKENIIDESGMPKERFSAEFPKEGPSILRIQQVVRGDSAAYFCASSPRGYEQYFGPGTRLTVT.

There are many counts of this clonotype. The V and J genes are TRBV7-2 and TRBJ2-1; tentatively, D is TRBD2 (6 bases). V was cut by 7 bases and J by 3 bases, with 13 bases left in between. CDR3 size: 14 residues. Germline CDR1 reads SGHTA; CDR2 reads FQGNSA. Here the CDR3 DNA reads TGTGCCAGCAAGGAGGGTTACCTCTACAATGAGCAGTTCTTC. Its protein product is CASKEGYLYNEQFF. Drawing the rest from reference TRBV7-2 and TRBJ2-1, the complete variable domain is GAGVSQSPSNKVTEKGKDVELRCDPISGHTALYWYRQSLGQGLEFLIYFQGNSAPDKSGLPSDRFSAERTGGSVSTLTIQRTQQEDSAVYLCASKEGYLYNEQFFGPGTRLTVL.

The J gene is TRBJ1-6, the V gene TRBV20-1, with 9 bases that match TRBD1. Germline V gene data show CDR1 as DFQATT and CDR2 as SNEGSKA (reference sequence). V gave up 5 bases and J gave up 5 bases; unmatched junction bases: 1. This CDR3 has 13 amino acids. The CDR3: CSAGDRDNSPLHF. CDR3 in DNA: TGCAGTGCTGGGGACAGGGATAATTCACCCCTCCACTTT.

This clonotype showed up many times. The rearrangement joins TRBV20-1 to TRBJ1-2; 11 nucleotides agree with TRBD1. The length of the CDR3 is 14 residues. The germline V gene has CDR1 DFQATT and CDR2 SNEGSKA (reference sequence). Germline trimming cut 4 bases from V and 5 bases from J; bases unmatched to any gene: 6. CDR3 nucleotides: TGCAGTGCTACTGGACAGGGGGCTGGGTATGGCTACACCTTC. Its translation: CSATGQGAGYGYTF.

This clonotype was found many times. V is TRBV6-2 or TRBV6-3 and J is TRBJ1-5; maybe TRBD1 (5 bases). CDR3 length: 15 residues. The V gene lost 2 bases and the J gene lost 2 bases, with 10 bases spanning the gap. Per germline, CDR1 MNHEY and CDR2 SVGEGT. The DNA for the CDR3 is TGTGCCAGCAGTTACGAGGGGTACGGCAATCAGCCCCAGCATTTT. It yields the protein CASSYEGYGNQPQHF.

At least ten counts were recorded for this clonotype. The V and J genes are TRBV15 and TRBJ2-3; 8 bases agree with TRBD2. The CDR3 totals 14 residues. Germline lookup yields CDR1 LNHNV and CDR2 YYDKDF (reference sequence). The V and J ends lost 8 bases and 4 bases, in that order; junction bases with no gene match: 8. The CDR3 DNA reads as TGTGCCACCCTCCCTCACGGGGGGGCAGATACGCAGTATTTT. This translates into CATLPHGGADTQYF.

This clonotype has ten or more counts. Sequence at one end of the junction differs from germline and may be a read error. The chain combines TRBV7-3 with TRBJ1-1; possible D gene TRBD1, 6 bases. The germline CDR1 and CDR2 sequences are SGHTA and FQGTGA. The CDR3 has 15 residues. CDR3 loop: CASSLTGLMNTEAFF. DNA of the CDR3: TGTGCCAGCAGCCTAACAGGGTTAATGAACACTGAAGCTTTCTTT.

This clonotype was seen repeatedly, ten times or more. The chain joins TRBV25-1 to TRBJ1-5, with TRBD1 matching 10 bases. CDR1 is MGHDK, CDR2 SYGVNS, per germline. V trimming: 4 bases; J trimming: 1 base; junction bases outside the gene matches: 1. The CDR3 extends over 15 amino acids. CDR3 sequence reads: CASSGDRGSNQPQHF. Here the CDR3 DNA reads TGTGCCAGCAGTGGGGACAGGGGAAGCAATCAGCCCCAGCATTTT.

At least ten counts were recorded for this clonotype. V gene TRBV12-3 or TRBV12-4 combines with J gene TRBJ1-1; the match to TRBD1 covers 7 bases. The CDR3 totals 14 residues. The J segment lost 4 bases and the V segment lost 5 bases, leaving 7 bases of the junction unmatched. Written as DNA, the CDR3 is TGTGCCAGCAGTGACCGGACAGGAGCCACTGAAGCTTTCTTT. Its translation is CASSDRTGATEAFF.

This clonotype was detected ten times or more. The V and J genes are TRBV5-1 and TRBJ2-1, with TRBD1 matching over 9 bases. CDR3 size: 15 residues. The V and J ends lost 7 bases and 5 bases, in that order; junction bases with no gene match: 10. CDR1 and CDR2 from the germline V gene are SGHRS and YFSETQ. The CDR3 region is CASLEAGTGHNEQFF. The DNA for the CDR3 is TGCGCCAGCCTCGAGGCGGGGACAGGGCACAATGAGCAGTTCTTC. Complete variable domain (other parts from reference TRBV5-1 and TRBJ2-1): KAGVTQTPRYLIKTRGQQVTLSCSPISGHRSVSWYQQTPGQGLQFLFEYFSETQRNKGNFPGRFSGRQFSNSRSEMNVSTLELGDSALYLCASLEAGTGHNEQFFGPGTRLTVL.

The gene calls are TRBV5-6 and TRBJ1-1; a possible D gene is TRBD1 (5 bases). The CDR3 runs 14 residues. Trimming took 4 bases from V and 1 from J, leaving 11 bases between them. CDR1 and CDR2 from the germline V gene are SGHDT and YYEEEE. The CDR3 DNA is TGTGCCAGCAGCCTGGGGACTGAGAACACTGAAGCTTTCTTT. It specifies CASSLGTENTEAFF.

In its sample, this clonotype was seen many times. V is TRBV6-2 or TRBV6-3 and J is TRBJ1-4; the D is unclear. The germline gives CDR1 MNHEY, CDR2 SVGEGT. The CDR3 consists of 14 residues. V was pared by 7 bases and J by 7 bases, with 16 bases between. CDR3: CASTRPGGSEKLFF. The CDR3 coding sequence is TGTGCCAGCACCCGACCCGGCGGAAGTGAAAAACTGTTTTTT.

This clonotype was seen many times. The rearrangement uses TRBV5-1 and TRBJ1-1; D ambiguous. Germline CDR1 and CDR2: SGHRS and YFSETQ. V was clipped by 4 bases and J by 1 base, with 14 bases between them. CDR3 size: 15 residues. The CDR3 region has the DNA TGCGCCAGCAGCGAAGCCGGGCCTCAGAACACTGAAGCTTTCTTT. Encoded protein: CASSEAGPQNTEAFF.

The V gene is TRBV20-1, the J gene TRBJ1-1; TRBD1 is a possible D gene (6 bases). This CDR3 is 15 amino acids long. The V gene lost 0 bases and the J gene lost 9 bases, with 20 bases spanning the gap. Per the germline V gene, CDR1 is DFQATT and CDR2 is SNEGSKA (reference sequence). The CDR3 is CSARDLGGHLDKAFF. CDR3 nucleotide sequence: TGCAGTGCTAGAGATCTCGGGGGGCATCTTGACAAAGCTTTCTTT.

The gene calls are TRBV28 and TRBJ1-4, with 8 nucleotides matching TRBD1. Germline V lookup: CDR1 MDHEN, CDR2 SYDVKM. Trimming removed 6 bases from V and 8 bases from J; junction bases left unmatched: 14. The length of the CDR3 is 16 residues. The DNA for the CDR3 is TGTGCCAGCAGCTCCCGAAAGGGACAGGCTGGAGAAAAACTGTTTTTT. Translated: CASSSRKGQAGEKLFF.

The chain employs TRBV13 and TRBJ1-6; the D is unclear. This CDR3 has 12 residues. Germline CDR1 reads PRHDT; CDR2 reads FYEKMQ (reference sequence). The V gene lost 1 base and the J gene lost 10 bases, with 5 bases spanning the gap. The DNA of the CDR3 is TGTGCCAGCAGCTTAGAAGGGTCACCCCTCCACTTT. Residues: CASSLEGSPLHF.

The table lists this clonotype with many counts. The chain has TRBV7-2 and TRBJ1-1; D call uncertain. V shed 5 bases and J shed 1 base, with 11 bases lying between them. Germline assignment: CDR1 SGHTA and CDR2 FQGNSA. This CDR3 comprises 14 residues. This CDR3 reads CASSRQNGNTEAFF. The CDR3 DNA reads as TGTGCCAGCAGCAGGCAGAACGGGAACACTGAAGCTTTCTTT.

This clonotype has more than one count but fewer than ten. The genes are TRBV6-5 and TRBJ1-4; no reliable D call. Per the germline V gene, CDR1 is MNHEY and CDR2 is SVGAGI. CDR3 length: 13 residues. Trimming removed 6 bases at V and 6 bases at J, with 11 bases between. DNA of the CDR3: TGTGCCAGCAGCCGAGATAATTATGAAAAACTGTTTTTT. Translating gives CASSRDNYEKLFF.

In this sample, this clonotype turned up many times. This chain connects TRBV29-1 to TRBJ1-1; the D gene is possibly TRBD1 (6 bases). From germline, CDR1 is SQVTM and CDR2 ANQGSEA. The V and J ends lost 5 bases and 7 bases respectively, with 14 bases between them. The CDR3 has 12 amino acids. This CDR3 reads CSVPRGGSEAFF. CDR3 coding DNA: TGCAGCGTTCCCAGGGGAGGGAGTGAAGCTTTCTTT.